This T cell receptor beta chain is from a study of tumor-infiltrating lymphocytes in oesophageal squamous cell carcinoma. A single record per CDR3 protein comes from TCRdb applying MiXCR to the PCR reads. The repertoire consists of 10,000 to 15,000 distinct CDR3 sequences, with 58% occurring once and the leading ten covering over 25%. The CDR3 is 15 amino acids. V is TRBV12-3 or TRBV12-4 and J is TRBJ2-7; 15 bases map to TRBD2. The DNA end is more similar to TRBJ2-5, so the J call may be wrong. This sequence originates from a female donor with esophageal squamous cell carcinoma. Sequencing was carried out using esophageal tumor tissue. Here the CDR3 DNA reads TGTGCCAGCACTATGGGACTAGCGGGAGGAGAGACCCAGTACTTC. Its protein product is CASTMGLAGGETQYF.